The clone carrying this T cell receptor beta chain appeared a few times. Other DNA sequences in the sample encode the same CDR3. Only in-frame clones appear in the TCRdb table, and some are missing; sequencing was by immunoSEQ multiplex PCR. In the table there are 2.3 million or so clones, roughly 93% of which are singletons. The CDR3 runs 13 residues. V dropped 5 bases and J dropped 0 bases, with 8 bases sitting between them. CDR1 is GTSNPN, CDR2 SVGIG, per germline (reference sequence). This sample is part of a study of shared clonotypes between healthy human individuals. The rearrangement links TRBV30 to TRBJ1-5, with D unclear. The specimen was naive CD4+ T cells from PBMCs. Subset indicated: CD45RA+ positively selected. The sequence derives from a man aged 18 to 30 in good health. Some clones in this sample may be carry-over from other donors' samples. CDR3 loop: CAWGFDSNQPQHF. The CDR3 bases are TGTGCCTGGGGCTTCGATAGCAATCAGCCCCAGCATTTT.